This T cell receptor beta chain was sequenced for a study of blood T cell repertoires in COVID-19. Study-level background: The United States, Italy and Spain were the sources of the acute and convalescent COVID-19 samples.

The CDR3 length is 15 residues. The germline CDR1 and CDR2 sequences are SGHNT and YYREEE (reference sequence). V was cut by 2 bases and J by 2 bases, with 8 bases left in between. Data came from immunoSEQ multiplex PCR; TCRdb stores just in-frame clones and leaves some out. This table has fewer than 140,000 clones, 71% appearing once. The V call is TRBV5-4, the J call TRBJ2-6, with a possible D match to TRBD1 (5 bases). Sequences were obtained from peripheral blood. The receptor was derived from a human donor with acute or convalescent COVID-19. The donor label of this sample is uncertain. CDR3 amino acids: CASSLGVTGANVLTF. The CDR3 nucleotides are TGTGCCAGCAGCTTAGGGGTAACTGGGGCCAACGTCCTGACTTTC.